This TCR beta chain was profiled in a study of blood T cells in healthy people across ages. Study-wide findings and caveats: Roughly linear declines in TCR beta diversity per million T cells occurred with age.

Germline V CDR1 and CDR2: DFQATT, SNEGSKA (reference sequence). The ends lost 5 bases at V and 2 bases at J; junction bases unmatched: 3. This CDR3 comprises 14 residues. PCR was performed a second time for about 7 to 12 cycles using a sample-barcoded 5' primer and a J-beta primer mix. TCRdb re-analysed the 5' RACE reads in MiXCR, keeping a single row per CDR3 protein. The sample yields hundreds of thousands of distinct CDR3 sequences, more than 55% seen once. This clonotype was observed a few times. The antigen is undetermined. This clonotype was obtained from a man in his forties in good health. Sequenced input: blood. The chain joins TRBV20-1 to TRBJ2-3, with 11 bases identical to TRBD2. CDR3 amino acids: CSAETSGTTDTQYF. The CDR3 DNA reads as TGCAGTGCTGAGACTAGCGGGACCACAGATACGCAGTATTTT.